This T cell receptor (beta chain) is from a study of CXCR3-negative and CXCR3-positive naive CD8 T cells. Judged by frequency, this clonotype is medium-sized. CDR3 length: 18 residues. Germline V gene lookup returns CDR1 MNHEY and CDR2 SVGAGI. The libraries of TRB cDNA were constructed through 5' RACE using UMI labels. TCRdb derives one entry per CDR3 protein from the 5' RACE reads, leaving out DNA. This sample's table has tens of thousands of distinct CDR3 sequences. The clonotype comes from a human donor in good health. Some clones in this sample may be carry-over from other donors' samples. The V and J genes are TRBV6-5 and TRBJ2-2; TCRdb calls TRBD1, which cannot be checked without DNA. The material sequenced was naive CXCR3- CD8+ T cells from blood. Subset defined: CD45RO-CCR7+CD27+CD95- naive CD8+ T cells lacking CXCR3 (TNR3-). The CDR3 reads CASSYPRSGGGGTGELFF.